Listed below are T cell receptor beta chains from one sample, sequenced in a study of cytomegalovirus exposure and HLA in healthy donors. The assay was immunoSEQ multiplex PCR, and TCRdb's table has in-frame clones only and misses some. In the table there are roughly 100,000 clones, 77% of which are singletons. The source material was PBMCs. These receptors originate from a female donor in good health and CMV-seronegative. Both conserved end residues are part of each CDR3. A D gene is named only where the DNA matches it firmly. The size entry is marked missing in some rows and otherwise reads once, few, many or a size class.

d_call: TRBD2; v_call: TRBV4-1; clone_size: -; j_call: TRBJ2-7; cdr3_nt: TGCGCCAGCAGTGACCCGGGAGGCCACGAGCAGTACTTC; cdr3_aa: CASSDPGGHEQYF
d_call: -; v_call: TRBV5-6; clone_size: -; j_call: TRBJ2-5; cdr3_nt: TGTGCCAGCAGCTTGGCCGGGTCGGCAGAGACCCAGTACTTC; cdr3_aa: CASSLAGSAETQYF
d_call: -; v_call: TRBV11-3; clone_size: -; j_call: TRBJ1-1; cdr3_nt: TGTGCCAGCAGCCCGGGTGGGAGGGGGGGCACTGAAGCTTTCTTT; cdr3_aa: CASSPGGRGGTEAFF
d_call: -; v_call: TRBV29-1; clone_size: -; j_call: TRBJ2-7; cdr3_nt: TGCAGCGTTGAAGATCCAGGGGTCACCTACGAGCAGTACTTC; cdr3_aa: CSVEDPGVTYEQYF
d_call: -; v_call: TRBV11-3; clone_size: -; j_call: TRBJ2-2; cdr3_nt: TGTGCCAGCAGCTCCTTATTCGAGGGGGCCGGGGAGCTGTTTTTT; cdr3_aa: CASSSLFEGAGELFF
d_call: -; v_call: TRBV6-1; clone_size: -; j_call: TRBJ1-2; cdr3_nt: TGTGCCAGCACCACAGGGTTGGTCTATGGCTACACCTTC; cdr3_aa: CASTTGLVYGYTF
d_call: -; v_call: TRBV27; clone_size: -; j_call: TRBJ1-6; cdr3_nt: TGTGCCAGCAGACTCGTTAATTCACCCCTCCACTTT; cdr3_aa: CASRLVNSPLHF
d_call: -; v_call: TRBV5-1; clone_size: -; j_call: TRBJ2-3; cdr3_nt: TGCGCCAGCAGCTTGGCCCGGAGCGGTACATCAGATACGCAGTATTTT; cdr3_aa: CASSLARSGTSDTQYF
d_call: -; v_call: TRBV6-5; clone_size: few; j_call: TRBJ1-1; cdr3_nt: TGTGCCAGCAGTTACGTTGGCAGGATGAACACTGAAGCTTTCTTT; cdr3_aa: CASSYVGRMNTEAFF
d_call: -; v_call: TRBV7-8; clone_size: -; j_call: TRBJ2-6; cdr3_nt: TGTGCCAGCAGCTTATTTCGGGGCTCTGGGGCCAACGTCCTGACTTTC; cdr3_aa: CASSLFRGSGANVLTF
d_call: -; v_call: TRBV7-2; clone_size: -; j_call: TRBJ1-2; cdr3_nt: TGTGCCAGCAGCTTAGAGGACATCTATGGCTACACCTTC; cdr3_aa: CASSLEDIYGYTF
d_call: TRBD1; v_call: TRBV6-6; clone_size: -; j_call: TRBJ2-5; cdr3_nt: TGTGCCAGCAGTTACACCCAGGGGGCTGGGGAGACCCAGTACTTC; cdr3_aa: CASSYTQGAGETQYF
d_call: -; v_call: TRBV7-6; clone_size: -; j_call: TRBJ2-3; cdr3_nt: TGTGCCAGCAGCTTAATGCGGATAAGAGCGGATACGCAGTATTTT; cdr3_aa: CASSLMRIRADTQYF
d_call: -; v_call: TRBV29-1; clone_size: -; j_call: TRBJ2-3; cdr3_nt: TGCAGCGTTTCAGAGACAGGTTATACAGATACGCAGTATTTT; cdr3_aa: CSVSETGYTDTQYF
d_call: TRBD1; v_call: TRBV5-1; clone_size: -; j_call: TRBJ2-2; cdr3_nt: TGCGCCAGCAGCACTCAGGGGGCAGGACCGAACACCGGGGAGCTGTTTTTT; cdr3_aa: CASSTQGAGPNTGELFF
d_call: TRBD1; v_call: TRBV27; clone_size: -; j_call: TRBJ1-2; cdr3_nt: TGTGCCAGCAGTTTGGGGACAGGGGGCACTAACTATGGCTACACCTTC; cdr3_aa: CASSLGTGGTNYGYTF
d_call: TRBD2; v_call: TRBV7-6; clone_size: -; j_call: TRBJ2-2; cdr3_nt: TGTGCCAGCAGCTACGGACCGGGACTAGCGGGAGCGGGGACCGGGGAGCTGTTTTTT; cdr3_aa: CASSYGPGLAGAGTGELFF
d_call: -; v_call: TRBV30; clone_size: -; j_call: TRBJ1-3; cdr3_nt: TGTGCCTGGAGCGGACACCCCTCTGGAAACACCATATATTTT; cdr3_aa: CAWSGHPSGNTIYF
d_call: -; v_call: TRBV6-5; clone_size: -; j_call: TRBJ2-7; cdr3_nt: TGTGCCAGCAGTTATCTGGACAGCCGCCCCTACGAGCAGTACTTC; cdr3_aa: CASSYLDSRPYEQYF
d_call: -; v_call: TRBV19; clone_size: once; j_call: TRBJ1-2; cdr3_nt: TGTGCCAGTAGTATCTCGGCGGACTATGGCTACACCTTC; cdr3_aa: CASSISADYGYTF
d_call: TRBD1; v_call: TRBV5-8; clone_size: few; j_call: TRBJ2-7; cdr3_nt: TGTGCCAGCAGCAGGGGACAGGGGGCATACGAGCAGTACTTC; cdr3_aa: CASSRGQGAYEQYF
d_call: -; v_call: TRBV25-1; clone_size: -; j_call: TRBJ2-1; cdr3_nt: TGTGCCAGCAGTGGGATGGGACATCACAATGAGCAGTTCTTC; cdr3_aa: CASSGMGHHNEQFF
d_call: -; v_call: TRBV18; clone_size: -; j_call: TRBJ1-4; cdr3_nt: TGTGCCAGCTCACCACCGAGACAGGAGATTGCAACTAATGAAAAACTGTTTTTT; cdr3_aa: CASSPPRQEIATNEKLFF
d_call: TRBD2; v_call: TRBV30; clone_size: -; j_call: TRBJ2-3; cdr3_nt: TGTGCCTGGAAGCCGACCCCTCGACTAGCGGGATTAGTGCGGGGCACAGATACGCAGTATTTT; cdr3_aa: CAWKPTPRLAGLVRGTDTQYF
d_call: TRBD1; v_call: TRBV19; clone_size: -; j_call: TRBJ1-6; cdr3_nt: TGTGCCAGTAGTACCCGGGACAGGGGGACGGGAGTATCACCCCTCCACTTT; cdr3_aa: CASSTRDRGTGVSPLHF
d_call: TRBD1; v_call: TRBV11-1; clone_size: -; j_call: TRBJ2-2; cdr3_nt: TGTGCCAGCAGCTTGGGGCTCGGGACAGGGGGATTCACCGGGGAGCTGTTTTTT; cdr3_aa: CASSLGLGTGGFTGELFF
d_call: TRBD2; v_call: TRBV7-9; clone_size: few; j_call: TRBJ2-5; cdr3_nt: TGTGCCAGCAGTCGGGGGGGCCAAGAGACCCAGTACTTC; cdr3_aa: CASSRGGQETQYF
d_call: TRBD1; v_call: TRBV27; clone_size: -; j_call: TRBJ2-5; cdr3_nt: TGTGCCAGCAGTCCCAGGGGGTCTGAGACCCAGTACTTC; cdr3_aa: CASSPRGSETQYF
d_call: -; v_call: TRBV30; clone_size: -; j_call: TRBJ2-1; cdr3_nt: TGTGCCTGGAGTGTACGGCAGGGCCTGGGACAGTTCTTC; cdr3_aa: CAWSVRQGLGQFF
d_call: -; v_call: TRBV5-8; clone_size: -; j_call: TRBJ1-3; cdr3_nt: TGTGCCAGCAGCTTCAGGGGAGGAAACACCATATATTTT; cdr3_aa: CASSFRGGNTIYF
d_call: TRBD2; v_call: TRBV4-3; clone_size: -; j_call: TRBJ2-7; cdr3_nt: TGCGCCAGCAGCCTGGGACTAGCGAGCACCTACGAGCAGTACTTC; cdr3_aa: CASSLGLASTYEQYF
d_call: -; v_call: TRBV18; clone_size: -; j_call: TRBJ1-4; cdr3_nt: TGTGCCAGCTCACAGGGGTATAATGAAAAACTGTTTTTT; cdr3_aa: CASSQGYNEKLFF
d_call: TRBD1; v_call: TRBV9; clone_size: -; j_call: TRBJ1-3; cdr3_nt: TGTGCCAGCAGCGGTGGGACAGACGGAAACACCATATATTTT; cdr3_aa: CASSGGTDGNTIYF
d_call: TRBD1; v_call: TRBV10-3; clone_size: -; j_call: TRBJ1-5; cdr3_nt: TGTGCCATCAGTGAACTGGGACAGGGACAGGGGCCCCAGCATTTT; cdr3_aa: CAISELGQGQGPQHF
d_call: -; v_call: TRBV19; clone_size: -; j_call: TRBJ1-4; cdr3_nt: TGTGCCAGTACAGGAATAACTAATGAAAAACTGTTTTTT; cdr3_aa: CASTGITNEKLFF
d_call: -; v_call: TRBV6-9; clone_size: -; j_call: TRBJ2-7; cdr3_nt: TGTGCCAGCAGTTCCCGGTCCCCCGGGAAAGCGGACGAGCAGTACTTC; cdr3_aa: CASSSRSPGKADEQYF
d_call: TRBD1; v_call: TRBV6-1; clone_size: -; j_call: TRBJ1-5; cdr3_nt: TGTGCCAGCAGTGAATTTGTCGGGACAGGGGCCTATAGCAATCAGCCCCAGCATTTT; cdr3_aa: CASSEFVGTGAYSNQPQHF
d_call: TRBD1; v_call: TRBV9; clone_size: few; j_call: TRBJ1-5; cdr3_nt: TGTGCCAGCAGCGTTGGACAGGCTCCCAATCAGCCCCAGCATTTT; cdr3_aa: CASSVGQAPNQPQHF
d_call: TRBD1; v_call: TRBV18; clone_size: -; j_call: TRBJ1-5; cdr3_nt: TGTGCCAGCTCACCACTGGACAGGGAGTATTCAAATCAGCCCCAGCATTTT; cdr3_aa: CASSPLDREYSNQPQHF
d_call: -; v_call: TRBV7-8; clone_size: -; j_call: TRBJ2-3; cdr3_nt: TGTGCCAGCAGCTCTGTGACATTGAGGGAGACGCAGTATTTT; cdr3_aa: CASSSVTLRETQYF
d_call: -; v_call: TRBV28; clone_size: once; j_call: TRBJ1-5; cdr3_nt: TGTGCCAGCAGCCCGGCGGTGGCAAGCAATCAGCCCCAGCATTTT; cdr3_aa: CASSPAVASNQPQHF
d_call: TRBD1; v_call: TRBV15; clone_size: -; j_call: TRBJ2-3; cdr3_nt: TGTGCCACCAGCGCTGGAGGAGTAGGGACAGGTTCATCTACTAGCACAGATACGCAGTATTTT; cdr3_aa: CATSAGGVGTGSSTSTDTQYF